These T cell receptor beta chains were read from a single sample in a study of tumor and adjacent non-tumor tissue in lung cancer. Each CDR3 protein is one row after TCRdb ran MiXCR on the multiplex PCR reads. The sample has 45,000 to 65,000 distinct CDR3 sequences; about 80% are singletons. Sequences were obtained from distant non-tumor lung tissue. These receptors were collected from a woman in her fifties or sixties with non-small cell lung cancer. CDR3s include the opening cysteine and the closing phenylalanine or tryptophan. A D gene is named only where the DNA matches it firmly. Expanded clones are given a class, and other clones once, few, many or no size at all.

d_call	clone_size	v_call	j_call	cdr3_nt	cdr3_aa
TRBD2	-	TRBV5-5	TRBJ2-5	TGTGCCACTAGCGGCGGAGTATTCGGCATTCAAGAGACCCAGTACTTC	CATSGGVFGIQETQYF
TRBD1	-	TRBV12-3/TRBV12-4	TRBJ2-7	TGTGCCAGCAGGGTACAGGGGTATTCCTACGAGCAGTACTTC	CASRVQGYSYEQYF
TRBD1	few	TRBV11-3	TRBJ1-2	TGTGCCAGCAATCACGGACAGGGGGGGTTCGGCTACACCTTC	CASNHGQGGFGYTF
TRBD2	once	TRBV5-4	TRBJ2-7	TGTGCCAGCAGCTCGCTTAGCGGGAGGTACAAAGGGCAGTACTTC	CASSSLSGRYKGQYF
-	once	TRBV20-1	TRBJ1-5	TGCAGAGTCGGGATACGCAATCAGCCCCAGCATTTT	CRVGIRNQPQHF
-	-	TRBV7-9	TRBJ1-1	TGTCCCAGCAGCTTACGAGGTGGAGCTTTCTTT	CPSSLRGGAFF
-	-	TRBV11-1	TRBJ1-2	TGTGCCGGCAGCTCCGACAAGTTCTATGGCTACACCTTC	CAGSSDKFYGYTF
TRBD1	-	TRBV11-2	TRBJ2-5	TGTACCAGCAGCTGGGACAGGGCGGGAGAGACCCAGTACTTC	CTSSWDRAGETQYF
-	few	TRBV5-1	TRBJ2-2	TGCGCCAACAGCTTAACCGGGACGGGGAAAACCGGTGAGCTGTTTTTT	CANSLTGTGKTGELFF
-	once	TRBV11-2	TRBJ2-1	TGTGCCAGCAGCTCCCGGGACAACTCCTACGATGAGCAGTTCTTC	CASSSRDNSYDEQFF
-	many	TRBV24-1	TRBJ2-3	TGTGCCACCGCACCACAGGGTGCTAGCACAGATACGCAGTATTTT	CATAPQGASTDTQYF
TRBD1	-	TRBV6-1	TRBJ1-5	TGTGCCGTGACGGACAGGGCCAATCAGCCCCAGTTTTTT	CAVTDRANQPQFF
-	many	TRBV5-1	TRBJ1-1	TGCGCCAGCATACTTTCTTATGTCGGACGTGAAGCTTTCTTT	CASILSYVGREAFF
-	few	TRBV20-1	TRBJ1-5	TGCAGTGCCACGGCAGTTAGCAATCAGCCCCAGCATTTT	CSATAVSNQPQHF
-	once	TRBV6-6	TRBJ1-2	TGTGCCTGCAGTTTTTCCACAGGGTTGGGCGGTGGCTACACCTTC	CACSFSTGLGGGYTF
-	-	TRBV4-3	TRBJ2-6	TGCGTCAGCAGTATGTTATTCGGTACCAACGTCCTGGCTTTC	CVSSMLFGTNVLAF
-	-	TRBV12-3/TRBV12-4	TRBJ1-2	TGTGCCAGCAGCGAGGGACTGGGTAGGACGGCCTTC	CASSEGLGRTAF
-	medium-sized	TRBV29-1	TRBJ1-1	TGCAGCGTGCTCCCAGGGAACACTGAAGCTTTCTTT	CSVLPGNTEAFF
-	few	TRBV13	TRBJ2-1	TGTGCCAGCAGCCCCCCAGCCGGGTCCTTCAATGAGCAGTTCTTC	CASSPPAGSFNEQFF
-	-	TRBV5-4	TRBJ2-7	TGTGCCGGCAGCCTATACGCCACCTACAAGCAGTACTTC	CAGSLYATYKQYF
TRBD2	-	TRBV14	TRBJ2-3	TGTGCCAGCTGCCAAGGGACTAGGGGTGTGAATACGCAGTATTTT	CASCQGTRGVNTQYF
-	-	TRBV12-3/TRBV12-4	TRBJ2-4	TGTGCCAGCTGTGCAACAGGGAGTGGCAAAAACATTCAGTATTTC	CASCATGSGKNIQYF
TRBD2	-	TRBV14	TRBJ2-3	TGTGCCAGCCAGAAGGGAAGCGGGACTAGCGCATATACGCAGTATTTT	CASQKGSGTSAYTQYF
-	-	TRBV4-1	TRBJ2-1	TGCGCCAGCAGCCAGAGGGGCCACCCGCAGTTCTTC	CASSQRGHPQFF
-	-	TRBV6-6	TRBJ2-2	TGTGGCAGCGGTTTTGGAGCCTTTCACACTGGGGAGCTGTTTTTT	CGSGFGAFHTGELFF
-	-	TRBV28	TRBJ1-1	TGTACTAGCAGTTTATTGCCTCCTACCTACACTGAAGCACTCTTT	CTSSLLPPTYTEALF
-	-	TRBV29-1	TRBJ1-2	TGCAGCGTTACCCCCCCCTTCGCTGCGGGGGGCGTCGGGGGCTACGCCTTC	CSVTPPFAAGGVGGYAF
-	-	TRBV29-1	TRBJ2-7	TGCAGCGTATTGGCGGGGACCTCCTACGACCAGTACTTC	CSVLAGTSYDQYF
TRBD1	medium-sized	TRBV29-1	TRBJ1-6	TGCAGCGTCGGACAGGGGGGCTCACCCCTCCACTTT	CSVGQGGSPLHF
-	many	TRBV28	TRBJ2-1	TGTGCCAGCAGTCTTCCAGACAGACCAGAGCAGTTCTTC	CASSLPDRPEQFF
TRBD2	-	TRBV11-1	TRBJ2-2	TGTGCCAGCATCCCGCGACAAGCGGGAGAGTCCACCGGGGAGCTGTTTTTT	CASIPRQAGESTGELFF
TRBD2	-	TRBV6-1	TRBJ2-2	TGTGCCAGCAGTGAAGCCGGGGGGTCTATTAACATCGGGGAGCTGTTTTTT	CASSEAGGSINIGELFF
TRBD1	-	TRBV12-5	TRBJ1-4	TGTACTAGCGGGACCGGGACAGGGGATGAAAAACTGTTCTTT	CTSGTGTGDEKLFF
-	medium-sized	TRBV14	TRBJ1-2	TGTGCCAGCAGCCAAGCCAGGGGAGGGTGGGGTGTCGGCTACACCTTC	CASSQARGGWGVGYTF
TRBD1	-	TRBV6-1	TRBJ1-6	TGTGCCAGCAGTGTGATAGGACAGGGGCCATCACCCCTCCACTTT	CASSVIGQGPSPLHF
-	many	TRBV6-5	TRBJ1-4	TGTGCCAGCAGTTACTCCGAAGGGGCGAGGGAGGGAGAAAAACTGTTTTTT	CASSYSEGAREGEKLFF